Each of the 6 T cell receptor beta chains below was sequenced from the same sample in a study of blood T cell repertoires in COVID-19. Profiling relied on immunoSEQ multiplex PCR, and the TCRdb table lists in-frame clones only, not all of them. This sample carries some 190,000 clones, less than 90% of them seen once, and the ten largest clones take 1.1%. Sequencing was done on a sample of peripheral blood. The receptors derive from a man aged 30-40 years with acute or convalescent COVID-19.

CDR3 amino acids: CSVATDSSNQPQHF. The CDR3 DNA reads as TGCAGCGTTGCCACGGACAGTAGCAATCAGCCCCAGCATTTT. The rearrangement links TRBV29-1 to TRBJ1-5, with D possibly being TRBD1 (6 bases). The germline V gene has CDR1 SQVTM and CDR2 ANQGSEA. V lost 4 bases to trimming and J lost 0 bases, with 10 bases between them. This CDR3 has 14 residues. Variable domain in full (rest from reference TRBV29-1 and TRBJ1-5): SAVISQKPSRDICQRGTSLTIQCQVDSQVTMMFWYRQQPGQSLTLIATANQGSEATYESGFVIDKFPISRPNLTFSTLTVSNMSPEDSSIYLCSVATDSSNQPQHFGDGTRLSIL.

In nucleotides, the CDR3 is TGTGCCAGCAGTTTATCCCAGACAGGAGCTTTCTTT. Translating gives CASSLSQTGAFF. V and J are TRBV28 and TRBJ1-1, with D perhaps matching TRBD1 (6 bases). V was cut by 1 base and J by 10 bases, with 10 bases left in between. This CDR3 is 12 amino acids long. Per the germline V gene, CDR1 is MDHEN and CDR2 is SYDVKM.

Here the CDR3 reads CASSPIDYAEAFF. The CDR3 DNA follows: TGTGCCAGCAGCCCTATTGACTACGCTGAAGCTTTCTTT. This chain connects TRBV9 to TRBJ1-1; D call uncertain. Germline V gene lookup returns CDR1 SGDLS and CDR2 YYNGEE. Trimming shortened V by 4 bases and J by 6 bases, and 13 bases separated the two germline ends. The CDR3 spans 13 residues.

J is TRBJ1-1 and V is TRBV19; D perhaps matches TRBD1 (6 bases). This CDR3 spans 16 amino acids. Germline V gene sequence: CDR1 LNHDA, CDR2 SQIVND (reference sequence). V was cut by 4 bases and J by 0 bases, with 15 bases left in between. The CDR3 loop reads CASSRTTGGLNTEAFF. The CDR3 bases are TGTGCCAGTAGTAGGACCACCGGGGGGCTGAACACTGAAGCTTTCTTT.

The chain links TRBV6-5 to TRBJ1-2; 8 bases match TRBD1. V lost 0 bases to trimming and J lost 6 bases; unmatched junction nucleotides: 3. Germline CDR1 is MNHEY and CDR2 is SVGAGI. CDR3 length: 14 residues. The CDR3 DNA reads as TGTGCCAGCAGTTACTCGGCAGGGGGCGATGGCTACACCTTC. Residues: CASSYSAGGDGYTF.

CDR3 residues: CSVLKDRTNTGELFF. CDR3 in DNA: TGCAGCGTTCTTAAAGACAGAACGAACACCGGGGAGCTGTTTTTT. V is TRBV29-1 and J is TRBJ2-2, with D tentatively TRBD1 (5 bases). Trimming removed 5 bases from V and 0 bases from J, with 13 bases in between. Per the germline V gene, CDR1 is SQVTM and CDR2 is ANQGSEA. This CDR3 spans 15 amino acids.